This TCR beta chain was retrieved from a study of technical replicates of blood from a handful of donors. With 3 bases removed from V and 4 bases from J, the gap between germline ends came to 15 bases. The germline V gene encodes CDR1 LNHDA and CDR2 SQIVND (reference sequence). The CDR3 is 15 residues long. The protocol was immunoSEQ multiplex PCR, while the TCRdb copy is restricted to in-frame clones and leaves out a portion. This table holds about 81,000 clones, roughly four fifths found once. Sequencing was carried out using PBMCs. The origin of this receptor is a human donor in good health. Some clones in this sample may be carry-over from other donors' samples. V usage is TRBV19 and J usage is TRBJ1-1, with a weak D call TRBD1 (6 bases). This chain's CDR3 is CASSISPTGFTEAFF. The CDR3 coding sequence is TGTGCCAGTAGTATCAGTCCGACAGGATTCACTGAAGCTTTCTTT.